Following are 28 T cell receptor beta chains from one sample sequenced in a study of siplizumab effects on memory and regulatory T cells (dated by TCRdb to between 2018 and 2020). To prepare the library, the immunoSEQ multiplex PCR assay was applied. Imported from immuneACCESS, the table was reduced by TCRdb to in-frame sequences with V and J called. These copies leave out some clones; in studies compared against another copy, an unresolved V gene accounts for under half, and the cause of the remainder is not known. The sample contains 90,000 to 140,000 clones, more than 85% of them found a single time. About 0.32% of the sample comes from the top ten. Sample: CD4+ T cells sorted from blood. These receptors all stem from a human donor in good health.

The V call is TRBV11-2, the J call TRBJ1-6, with 9 nucleotides matching TRBD1. This CDR3 is 17 amino acids long. The V and J ends lost 2 bases and 7 bases, in that order; junction bases with no gene match: 9. Germline V gene data show CDR1 as SGHAT and CDR2 as FQNNGV. The CDR3: CASSLTTGGIANSPLHF. CDR3 nucleotides: TGTGCCAGCAGCTTAACCACAGGGGGCATAGCCAATTCACCCCTCCACTTT. The entire variable domain, with the rest obtained from reference TRBV11-2 and TRBJ1-6, is as follows: EAGVAQSPRYKIIEKRQSVAFWCNPISGHATLYWYQQILGQGPKLLIQFQNNGVVDDSQLPKDRFSAERLKGVDSTLKIQPAKLEDSAVYLCASSLTTGGIANSPLHFGNGTRLTVT.

The chain links TRBV5-1 to TRBJ2-7, with TRBD1 matching 11 bases. The V segment lost 6 bases and the J segment 5 bases; nucleotides outside the gene matches: 4. CDR1 SGHRS and CDR2 YFSETQ come from the germline V gene. This CDR3 has 13 amino acids. The CDR3 loop is CASKGQGDDEQYF. DNA for the CDR3: TGCGCCAGCAAGGGACAGGGGGACGACGAGCAGTACTTC.

This chain links TRBV19 with TRBJ2-2, with 10 bases identical to TRBD1. With 8 bases clipped from V and 3 bases from J, the junction kept 3 bases outside the gene matches. Germline V gene sequence: CDR1 LNHDA, CDR2 SQIVND (reference sequence). CDR3 length equals 14 residues. The CDR3 sequence is CASSGTGDTGELFF. CDR3 sequence (DNA): TGTGCCAGTTCCGGGACAGGGGACACCGGGGAGCTGTTTTTT. The whole variable domain, remainder taken from reference TRBV19 and TRBJ2-2, is DGGITQSPKYLFRKEGQNVTLSCEQNLNHDAMYWYRQDPGQGLRLIYYSQIVNDFQKGDIAEGYSVSREKKESFPLTVTSAQKNPTAFYLCASSGTGDTGELFFGEGSRLTVL.

The rearrangement joins TRBV2 to TRBJ2-2; 7 bases match TRBD1. Looked up from germline, CDR1 is SNHLY and CDR2 is FYNNEI. The CDR3 sequence is 15 residues long. The V gene end was trimmed by 6 bases and the J gene end by 2 bases; junction bases not matched to a gene: 6. The CDR3, as DNA: TGTGCCAGCAGACTCGGGACAGCTAACACCGGGGAGCTGTTTTTT. Residues: CASRLGTANTGELFF.

This sequence joins TRBV11-2 and TRBJ1-1; tentatively, D is TRBD1 (6 bases). The CDR3 length is 13 residues. V was cut by 5 bases and J by 2 bases, with 9 bases left in between. Germline V gives CDR1 SGHAT, CDR2 FQNNGV. CDR3 sequence (DNA): TGTGCCAGCAGCCTACAGGGCAACACTGAAGCTTTCTTT. Translating gives CASSLQGNTEAFF.

The chain combines TRBV10-3 with TRBJ1-1; 7 nucleotides align to TRBD1. There are 14 residues in the CDR3. Germline lookup yields CDR1 ENHRY and CDR2 SYGVKD. The ends lost 3 bases at V and 5 bases at J; junction bases unmatched: 6. The DNA of the CDR3 is TGTGCCATCAGTGAAGAGGGGGCGGTGACTGAAGCTTTCTTT. Protein: CAISEEGAVTEAFF.

This chain links TRBV27 with TRBJ1-1; 10 positions match TRBD1. The trim removed 6 bases at V and 8 bases at J, leaving 6 bases unmatched. CDR3 size: 13 residues. Germline V gene sequence: CDR1 MNHEY, CDR2 SMNVEV (reference sequence). In DNA form, the CDR3 reads TGTGCCAGCAGCCTCAGGGGACAGGGGGAAGCTTTCTTT. It specifies CASSLRGQGEAFF.

J is TRBJ2-4 and V is TRBV4-1, with a weak D call TRBD2 (7 bases). V was trimmed by 4 bases and J by 4 bases, leaving 20 bases between them. Per germline, CDR1 MGHRA and CDR2 YSYEKL. The CDR3 runs to 17 residues. CDR3: CASSPNGGGELKNIQYF. DNA for the CDR3: TGCGCCAGCAGCCCCAATGGCGGGGGCGAACTAAAAAACATTCAGTACTTC.

The chain joins TRBV11-2 to TRBJ2-3; 10 nucleotides line up with TRBD2. Looked up from germline, CDR1 is SGHAT and CDR2 is FQNNGV. The junction had 9 bases not matched to a gene; V was cut back by 5 bases and J by 4 bases. The CDR3 has 16 amino acids. The CDR3: CASSALAGGPPDTQYF. The DNA of the CDR3 is TGTGCCAGCAGCGCCTTAGCGGGAGGCCCCCCAGATACGCAGTATTTT.

The rearrangement links TRBV9 to TRBJ2-2, with D perhaps TRBD2 (5 bases). The CDR3 runs 15 residues. Germline V lookup: CDR1 SGDLS, CDR2 YYNGEE. V lost 0 bases and J lost 5, with 11 bases in between. CDR3 in amino acids: CASSVASKGTGELFF. The CDR3, as DNA: TGTGCCAGCAGCGTAGCTAGCAAGGGTACCGGGGAGCTGTTTTTT.

The CDR3 reads CAISGTGANTGELFF. The DNA for the CDR3 is TGTGCCATCAGTGGGACAGGGGCGAACACCGGGGAGCTGTTTTTT. The J gene is TRBJ2-2, the V gene TRBV10-3, with TRBD1 matching over 9 bases. Germline CDR1 is ENHRY and CDR2 is SYGVKD. The CDR3 consists of 15 residues. The V gene end was trimmed by 4 bases and the J gene end by 0 bases; junction bases not matched to a gene: 0.

The genes are TRBV27 and TRBJ2-5; 8 bases are a match to TRBD2. Germline loops: CDR1 MNHEY, CDR2 SMNVEV (reference sequence). J lost 7 bases, V lost 3 bases, and 4 bases had no gene match. This CDR3 spans 13 amino acids. CDR3 sequence (DNA): TGTGCCAGCAGTTTCCGGGAGGGCTGGACCCAGTACTTC. It translates to CASSFREGWTQYF.

The chain couples TRBV5-4 to TRBJ2-7; D may be TRBD2 (6 bases). This CDR3 is 16 amino acids long. Germline V gene lookup returns CDR1 SGHNT and CDR2 YYREEE (reference sequence). The V and J ends lost 1 base and 1 base respectively, with 15 bases between them. CDR3 residues: CASSLFGGRNSYEQYF. The CDR3 DNA sequence: TGTGCCAGCAGCTTGTTCGGGGGACGGAATTCCTACGAGCAGTACTTC.

The gene calls are TRBV4-2 and TRBJ2-7, with D possibly called TRBD1 or TRBD2 (5 bases each). Germline V gene data show CDR1 as LGHNA and CDR2 as YNFKEQ. V lost 0 bases and J lost 0, with 15 bases in between. CDR3 length: 17 amino acids. The CDR3 DNA reads TGTGCCAGCAGCCAAGAGGTAACGGGACGGTTCTCCTACGAGCAGTACTTC. This translates into CASSQEVTGRFSYEQYF.

V and J are TRBV18 and TRBJ2-2; D uncertain. The CDR3 is made up of 17 amino acids. The V end lost 3 bases, the J end lost 2 bases, and 16 bases lay between the germline ends. Germline V gene data show CDR1 as KGHSH and CDR2 as LQKENI. DNA for the CDR3: TGTGCCAGCTCACCGCTCCCCGGCGGAGCAAACACCGGGGAGCTGTTTTTT. Residues: CASSPLPGGANTGELFF.

CDR3 amino acids: CASIKAINTEAFF. CDR3 DNA sequence: TGTGCCAGCATTAAGGCTATAAACACTGAAGCTTTCTTT. V and J are TRBV2 and TRBJ1-1; D call uncertain. CDR1 SNHLY and CDR2 FYNNEI come from the germline V gene. The CDR3 is made up of 13 amino acids. V was trimmed by 7 bases and J by 2 bases, leaving 11 bases between them. Looking up the rest from reference TRBV2 and TRBJ1-1 gives the full variable domain: EPEVTQTPSHQVTQMGQEVILRCVPISNHLYFYWYRQILGQKVEFLVSFYNNEISEKSEIFDDQFSVERPDGSNFTLKIRSTKLEDSAMYFCASIKAINTEAFFGQGTRLTVV.

The chain is built from TRBV6-1 and TRBJ1-3; no firm D call. The CDR3 consists of 15 residues. Germline lookup yields CDR1 MNHNS and CDR2 SASEGT. Trimming pared 2 bases from V and 4 bases from J, leaving 12 bases between. The CDR3 spells CASSESGRPGNTIYF. The DNA of the CDR3 is TGTGCCAGCAGTGAATCTGGGCGTCCCGGAAACACCATATATTTT.

This chain joins TRBV9 and TRBJ2-3; D is undetermined. V was clipped by 1 base and J by 8 bases, with 8 bases between them. The CDR3 consists of 12 residues. In germline, CDR1 is SGDLS, CDR2 YYNGEE. The CDR3 nucleotides read TGTGCCAGCAGCGTAAATTTGGGTACGCAGTATTTT. It specifies CASSVNLGTQYF.

The V gene is TRBV5-1, the J gene TRBJ2-7; TRBD2 might be the D (5 bases). V shed 0 bases and J shed 0 bases, with 13 bases lying between them. The CDR3 has 16 residues. CDR1 is SGHRS and CDR2 is YFSETQ in the germline V gene. CDR3 residues: CASSLEAGGGSYEQYF. CDR3 sequence (DNA): TGCGCCAGCAGCTTGGAAGCAGGCGGAGGCTCCTACGAGCAGTACTTC.

The V call is TRBV28, the J call TRBJ1-2, with D maybe TRBD1 (6 bases). This CDR3 is 13 amino acids long. Trimming took 2 bases from V and 6 from J, leaving 10 bases between them. Germline CDR1 is MDHEN and CDR2 is SYDVKM. This CDR3 is CASSLGDMNGYTF. The CDR3 DNA reads as TGTGCCAGCAGTTTAGGGGACATGAATGGCTACACCTTC.

The chain carries TRBV5-6 and TRBJ2-1; possibly TRBD1 for D (5 bases). Germline CDR1 and CDR2: SGHDT and YYEEEE. V dropped 0 bases and J dropped 2 bases, with 15 bases sitting between them. The CDR3 has 17 amino acids. Here the CDR3 DNA reads TGTGCCAGCAGCTTGGGGGGCAGGGCCATTGCCTACAATGAGCAGTTCTTC. It codes for CASSLGGRAIAYNEQFF.

The V and J genes are TRBV18 and TRBJ1-3; tentative D call: TRBD1 (5 bases). The V end lost 0 bases, the J end lost 4 bases, and 10 bases lay between the germline ends. The CDR3 loop spans 15 amino acids. The germline V gene encodes CDR1 KGHSH and CDR2 LQKENI. The CDR3 spells CASSPPGGKGNTIYF. CDR3 nucleotide sequence: TGTGCCAGCTCACCACCGGGGGGTAAAGGAAACACCATATATTTT.

The chain is built from TRBV7-9 and TRBJ2-3, with D uncertain. Trimming stripped 0 bases from V and 0 bases from J, with 7 bases between. The CDR3 loop spans 15 amino acids. Germline values: CDR1 SEHNR, CDR2 FQNEAQ (reference sequence). CDR3 sequence reads: CASSLAPASTDTQYF. CDR3 bases: TGTGCCAGCAGCTTAGCTCCAGCTAGCACAGATACGCAGTATTTT.

Only one count was recorded for this clone. Germline is not matched at one junction end, which may reflect a read error. J is TRBJ2-1 and V is TRBV11-2; possibly TRBD1 or TRBD2 for D (6 bases each). The V gene's germline CDR1 is SGHAT and CDR2 FQNNGV. The CDR3 consists of 14 residues. CDR3 coding DNA: TGTGCCAGCAGATTAGATTGGAGGGGGGATGAGCAGTTCTTC. Protein: CASRLDWRGDEQFF.

The CDR3 coding sequence is TGTGCTAGTGACCCGGGATACAGCACCGGGGAGCTGTTTTTT. This sequence encodes CASDPGYSTGELFF. The V call is TRBV12-5, the J call TRBJ2-2; weak D call: TRBD2 (5 bases). The V gene lost 7 bases and the J gene lost 4 bases, with 13 bases spanning the gap. Germline CDR1 and CDR2: LGHNT and FRNRAP. The CDR3 is 14 residues long.

The chain has TRBV6-1 and TRBJ2-2; unclear D gene. This CDR3 spans 14 amino acids. Trimming stripped 7 bases from V and 5 bases from J, with 14 bases between. Germline V lookup: CDR1 MNHNS, CDR2 SASEGT. As DNA, the CDR3 is TGTGCCAGCAACAAGCGAGGCAGGACCGGGGAGCTGTTTTTT. Translating gives CASNKRGRTGELFF.

On this clone: At one end the junction does not follow the germline gene, possibly because of a read error. This rearrangement joins TRBV7-7 to TRBJ2-1; possibly TRBD1 for D (5 bases). This CDR3 comprises 13 residues. Germline CDR1 and CDR2: SSHAT and FNYEAQ (reference sequence). CDR3 nucleotides: TGTGCTAGCAGCCAGGAAAGGGGCAATGAGCAGTTCTTC. Translating it yields CASSQERGNEQFF.

The chain combines TRBV27 with TRBJ2-5; 12 bases map to TRBD2. The J call may be wrong; the DNA end is better matched by TRBJ2-7. Germline CDR1 and CDR2: MNHEY and SMNVEV (reference sequence). The CDR3 is 14 residues long. CDR3 loop: CASSPSGGEYEQYF. The CDR3 bases are TGTGCCAGCAGTCCTAGCGGGGGGGAATACGAGCAGTACTTC.